These 27 T cell receptor beta chains share one sample of origin, sequenced in a study of STAT5B mutations in CD4+ large granular lymphocyte leukemia. TCRdb keeps only in-frame clones here, not all; method: immunoSEQ multiplex PCR. This table holds about 20,000 clones, over 70% found once. Sequencing used CD4+ T cells from blood buffy coats. The source of these receptors is a human donor in good health.

The V and J genes are TRBV6-5 and TRBJ2-3; D gene unclear. Germline CDR1 and CDR2: MNHEY and SVGAGI. Trimming cost V 2 bases and J 4 bases, with 7 bases left between them. The CDR3 contains 13 residues. The CDR3 DNA follows: TGTGCCAGCAGTTACAGGAAAGCAGATACGCAGTATTTT. The encoded protein is CASSYRKADTQYF.

The rearrangement links TRBV18 to TRBJ2-6; 9 bases agree with TRBD1. Germline CDR1 and CDR2: KGHSH and LQKENI. This CDR3 has 17 amino acids. Trimming cost V 3 bases and J 1 base; bases outside gene matches: 4. The CDR3 DNA sequence: TGTGCCAGCTCACCCACAGGGGGCCGTTCTGGGGCCAACGTCCTGACTTTC. It codes for CASSPTGGRSGANVLTF.

The J gene is TRBJ1-4, the V gene TRBV11-2, with D unresolved. Trimming cost V 5 bases and J 2 bases, with 9 bases left between them. Germline V CDR1 and CDR2: SGHAT, FQNNGV. This CDR3 is 14 amino acids long. In DNA form, the CDR3 reads TGTGCCAGCAGCGTCAGGAGGACTAATGAAAAACTGTTTTTT. Translating gives CASSVRRTNEKLFF.

The chain is built from TRBV9 and TRBJ2-7; D is undetermined. Germline CDR1 is SGDLS and CDR2 is YYNGEE. V lost 0 bases and J 7 bases, leaving 14 bases between the germline ends. CDR3 length: 14 residues. CDR3 loop: CASSVEDGPREQYF. CDR3 nucleotide sequence: TGTGCCAGCAGCGTAGAGGACGGGCCAAGGGAGCAGTACTTC.

The rearrangement uses TRBV30 and TRBJ1-2, with 8 bases identical to TRBD1. The V and J ends lost 2 bases and 4 bases, in that order; junction bases with no gene match: 9. From germline, CDR1 is GTSNPN and CDR2 SVGIG (reference sequence). The CDR3 loop spans 15 amino acids. CDR3 in amino acids: CAWSLEGTGTYGYTF. The CDR3 nucleotides are TGTGCCTGGAGTTTGGAAGGGACAGGCACCTATGGCTACACCTTC. The full variable domain, completed using reference TRBV30 and TRBJ1-2, is SQTIHQWPATLVQPVGSPLSLECTVEGTSNPNLYWYRQAAGRGLQLLFYSVGIGQISSEVPQNLSASRPQDRQFILSSKKLLLSDSGFYLCAWSLEGTGTYGYTFGSGTRLTVV.

Regarding this clone: One end of the junction fails to match germline, which may point to a read error. CDR3 nucleotides: TGTGCCAGCAGTACCCTAGCCATTGGGGTCAATCAGCCCCAGCATTTT. It encodes CASSTLAIGVNQPQHF. The V gene is TRBV19, the J gene TRBJ1-5; no firm D call. Per the germline V gene, CDR1 is LNHDA and CDR2 is SQIVND (reference sequence). This CDR3 has 16 residues.

The chain recombines TRBV6-1 with TRBJ2-5; TRBD2 aligns across 9 bases. Trimming removed 8 bases from V and 2 bases from J; junction bases left unmatched: 9. Germline CDR1 and CDR2: MNHNS and SASEGT. The CDR3 covers 15 residues. CDR3 in amino acids: CASRLQLAGQETQYF. DNA for the CDR3: TGTGCCAGCCGCTTACAACTAGCGGGTCAAGAGACCCAGTACTTC.

V gene TRBV28 combines with J gene TRBJ2-7, with D possibly matching TRBD2 (6 bases). V lost 3 bases and J 4 bases, leaving 13 bases between the germline ends. From germline, CDR1 is MDHEN and CDR2 SYDVKM. The CDR3 has 14 amino acids. The CDR3 DNA follows: TGTGCCAGCAGTTTGCGGAGGGTGAATTACGAGCAGTACTTC. Translating gives CASSLRRVNYEQYF.

The chain combines TRBV2 with TRBJ1-5; D gene ambiguous. V lost 6 bases to trimming and J lost 3 bases, with 9 bases between them. Germline V gene data show CDR1 as SNHLY and CDR2 as FYNNEI. The CDR3 spans 13 residues. The CDR3 DNA reads TGTGCCAGCAGGGCCAGCCCCAATCAGCCCCAGCATTTT. Translation: CASRASPNQPQHF. Based on the CDR3 plus reference TRBV2 and TRBJ1-5, the full variable domain is EPEVTQTPSHQVTQMGQEVILRCVPISNHLYFYWYRQILGQKVEFLVSFYNNEISEKSEIFDDQFSVERPDGSNFTLKIRSTKLEDSAMYFCASRASPNQPQHFGDGTRLSIL.

The V call is TRBV7-3, the J call TRBJ2-3; 8 positions match TRBD1. The germline V gene has CDR1 SGHTA and CDR2 FQGTGA. CDR3 size: 14 residues. Trimming took 4 bases from V and 3 from J; bases not matched to a gene: 3. The CDR3 DNA is TGTGCCAGCAGCTCGACAGGGGTTACAGATACGCAGTATTTT. It is translated as CASSSTGVTDTQYF.

This clone was counted a single time. The V gene is TRBV6-5, the J gene TRBJ1-4; TRBD1 aligns across 7 bases. This CDR3 has 16 amino acids. V dropped 2 bases and J dropped 7; count of bases not matched to a gene: 10. Germline CDR1 and CDR2: MNHEY and SVGAGI. The CDR3 spells CASSYGPRQGGEKLFF. The CDR3 nucleotides are TGTGCCAGCAGTTACGGCCCCCGGCAGGGGGGTGAAAAACTGTTTTTT.

This chain uses TRBV7-2 with TRBJ2-1; D may be TRBD2 (5 bases). Germline CDR1 is SGHTA and CDR2 is FQGNSA. V lost 1 base and J lost 4, with 11 bases in between. CDR3 length: 15 residues. This CDR3 is CASSLGSLAYNEQFF. The CDR3 nucleotides read TGTGCCAGCAGCTTAGGTTCCCTAGCATACAATGAGCAGTTCTTC. Combining the CDR3 with reference TRBV7-2 and TRBJ2-1 gives the whole variable domain GAGVSQSPSNKVTEKGKDVELRCDPISGHTALYWYRQSLGQGLEFLIYFQGNSAPDKSGLPSDRFSAERTGGSVSTLTIQRTQQEDSAVYLCASSLGSLAYNEQFFGPGTRLTVL.

The V gene is TRBV7-3, the J gene TRBJ2-3, with 7 bases matching TRBD2. The CDR3 runs 12 residues. The germline CDR1 and CDR2 sequences are SGHTA and FQGTGA. V lost 5 bases to trimming and J lost 8 bases; unmatched junction nucleotides: 4. CDR3: CASSPGGGTQYF. CDR3 bases: TGTGCCAGCAGCCCGGGGGGAGGTACGCAGTATTTT.

The chain recombines TRBV7-2 with TRBJ2-7; TRBD2 matches 9 bases. V dropped 1 base and J dropped 2; count of bases not matched to a gene: 3. CDR3 length: 15 residues. Germline V gene lookup returns CDR1 SGHTA and CDR2 FQGNSA. The CDR3 region is CASSLGLAATYEQYF. The DNA of the CDR3 is TGTGCCAGCAGCTTAGGACTAGCGGCCACCTACGAGCAGTACTTC.

V usage is TRBV18 and J usage is TRBJ2-7; 8 nucleotides agree with TRBD2. V was pared by 3 bases and J by 6 bases, with 13 bases of the junction left unmatched. Germline lookup yields CDR1 KGHSH and CDR2 LQKENI. The CDR3 consists of 16 residues. The CDR3 DNA reads TGTGCCAGCTCACCTCTCACCAGGGGCGGGGGGCGCGAGCAGTACTTC. Its translation: CASSPLTRGGGREQYF.

The chain joins TRBV5-1 to TRBJ2-7; TRBD1 matches at 8 bases. This CDR3 has 15 amino acids. Germline V gives CDR1 SGHRS, CDR2 YFSETQ. The trim removed 4 bases at V and 5 bases at J, leaving 11 bases unmatched. In nucleotides, the CDR3 is TGCGCCAGCAGCCCTACGGACAGGGCAAACAACGAGCAGTACTTC. This encodes CASSPTDRANNEQYF.

The chain joins TRBV28 to TRBJ2-3, with 7 bases fitting TRBD2. The CDR3 is 14 amino acids. V lost 5 bases, J lost 6 bases, and 8 bases stayed unmatched. Per germline, CDR1 MDHEN and CDR2 SYDVKM. The CDR3 region has the DNA TGTGCCAGCAGTGGCTGGGACTATAAGGATACGCAGTATTTT. Its translation is CASSGWDYKDTQYF.

The V call is TRBV27, the J call TRBJ1-2; a weak D match, TRBD1 (5 bases). The germline gives CDR1 MNHEY, CDR2 SMNVEV (reference sequence). This CDR3 is built from 15 residues. V shed 5 bases and J shed 1 base, with 14 bases lying between them. CDR3 coding DNA: TGTGCCAGCAGTAAAGCCTTGACAGATAACTATGGCTACACCTTC. It is translated as CASSKALTDNYGYTF.

This chain uses TRBV10-3 with TRBJ2-2; TRBD1 aligns across 7 bases. The CDR3 totals 15 residues. V dropped 6 bases and J dropped 1; count of bases not matched to a gene: 5. Per the germline V gene, CDR1 is ENHRY and CDR2 is SYGVKD. CDR3 loop: CAISSQGRNTGELFF. As DNA, the CDR3 is TGTGCCATCAGCTCACAGGGGAGGAACACCGGGGAGCTGTTTTTT.

The chain combines TRBV28 with TRBJ2-1, with 7 bases that match TRBD1. Looked up from germline, CDR1 is MDHEN and CDR2 is SYDVKM. V lost 7 bases to trimming and J lost 4 bases; unmatched junction nucleotides: 7. There are 14 residues in the CDR3. CDR3 region: CASTWDSDYNEQFF. The CDR3 nucleotides are TGTGCCAGCACGTGGGACAGCGATTACAATGAGCAGTTCTTC.

The chain couples TRBV4-1 to TRBJ2-3, with 7 bases lining up with TRBD1. Germline values: CDR1 MGHRA, CDR2 YSYEKL. CDR3 length: 17 amino acids. The V segment lost 5 bases and the J segment 5 bases; nucleotides outside the gene matches: 16. The CDR3 sequence is CASSKAGTGVSGDTQYF. In nucleotides, the CDR3 is TGCGCCAGCAGCAAAGCAGGAACAGGGGTCAGCGGAGATACGCAGTATTTT.

This sequence joins TRBV7-2 and TRBJ2-2; D is unclear. V was shortened by 3 bases and J by 2 bases, with 7 bases between the two germline ends. There are 14 residues in the CDR3. Germline V gene sequence: CDR1 SGHTA, CDR2 FQGNSA. The CDR3 loop is CASSFSHNTGELFF. CDR3 DNA sequence: TGTGCCAGCAGCTTCAGCCACAACACCGGGGAGCTGTTTTTT.

This clone was found once. The chain is built from TRBV11-2 and TRBJ2-7, with 7 nucleotides matching TRBD1. V was pared by 5 bases and J by 1 base, with 8 bases of the junction left unmatched. From germline, CDR1 is SGHAT and CDR2 FQNNGV. The CDR3 sequence is 15 residues long. The CDR3 region has the DNA TGTGCCAGCAGCGAATACAGGGGAGTTTCCTACGAGCAGTACTTC. This translates into CASSEYRGVSYEQYF.

The V call is TRBV7-2, the J call TRBJ1-5; unclear D gene. Germline lookup yields CDR1 SGHTA and CDR2 FQGNSA. V gave up 5 bases and J gave up 0 bases, with 8 bases separating them. CDR3 length: 14 amino acids. Here the CDR3 reads CASSHLSSNQPQHF. In DNA form, the CDR3 reads TGTGCCAGCAGCCATCTTAGTAGCAATCAGCCCCAGCATTTT.

The chain carries TRBV23-1 and TRBJ2-1, with D possibly TRBD2 on 5 matching bases. TRBV23-1 is an ORF, and what it does is uncertain. The CDR3 consists of 15 residues. The V end lost 3 bases, the J end lost 15 bases, and 24 bases lay between the germline ends. The CDR3 sequence is CASSHPGLEEGEGFF. The CDR3 nucleotides are TGCGCCAGCAGTCATCCCGGTCTGGAAGAGGGAGAGGGGTTCTTC.

V usage is TRBV6-5 and J usage is TRBJ2-7; D is possibly TRBD2 (6 bases). With 4 bases removed from V and 0 bases from J, the gap between germline ends came to 16 bases. The CDR3 length is 16 residues. CDR1 is MNHEY, CDR2 SVGAGI, per germline. In DNA, the CDR3 is TGTGCCAGCAGTTTTGGGGGGAACCTATACTCCTACGAGCAGTACTTC. Its protein is CASSFGGNLYSYEQYF.

This clone was seen once. The chain recombines TRBV21-1 with TRBJ2-3; the DNA was not used to check the table's D call, TRBD1. TRBV21-1 is termed a pseudogene. CDR3 length equals 14 residues. This chain's CDR3 is CASSKGQGSDTQYF. CDR3 in DNA: TGTGCCAGCAGCAAAGGACAGGGATCAGATACGCAGTATTTT.